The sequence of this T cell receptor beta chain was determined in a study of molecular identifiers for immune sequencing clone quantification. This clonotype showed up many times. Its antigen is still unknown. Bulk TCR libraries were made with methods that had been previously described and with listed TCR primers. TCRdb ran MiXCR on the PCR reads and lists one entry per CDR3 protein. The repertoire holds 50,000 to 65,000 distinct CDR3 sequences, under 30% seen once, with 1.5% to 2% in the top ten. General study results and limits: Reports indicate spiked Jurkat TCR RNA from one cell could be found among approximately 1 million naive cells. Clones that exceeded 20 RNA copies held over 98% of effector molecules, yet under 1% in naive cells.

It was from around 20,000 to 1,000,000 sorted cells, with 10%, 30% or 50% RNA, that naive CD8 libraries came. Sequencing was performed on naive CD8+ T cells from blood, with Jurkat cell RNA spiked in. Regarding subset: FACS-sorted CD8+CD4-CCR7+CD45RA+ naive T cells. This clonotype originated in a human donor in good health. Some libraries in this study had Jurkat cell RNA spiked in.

The DNA of the CDR3 is TGTGCCAGCAGTTACGGCAGAAACATGAACACTGAAGCTTTCTTT. Its translation is CASSYGRNMNTEAFF. The chain has TRBV6-5 and TRBJ1-1; unclear D gene. Germline CDR1 reads MNHEY; CDR2 reads SVGAGI. V dropped 2 bases and J dropped 0 bases, with 10 bases sitting between them. The CDR3 extends over 15 amino acids.